This T cell receptor (beta chain) stems from a study of CD8 T cells in ankylosing spondylitis. Broader study findings: Some motif variants had been reported before (in reactive arthritis synovial fluid and blood).

Germline V gene sequence: CDR1 SGHTA, CDR2 FQGNSA. The CDR3 covers 14 residues. Trimming took off 0 bases at V and 5 bases at J, with 7 bases between the two ends. For TCR beta, libraries came from quantitative 5'-RACE with molecular barcodes. Each CDR3 protein is one row after TCRdb ran MiXCR on the 5' RACE reads. The table records some 33,000 distinct CDR3 sequences, 12% to 15% of them present only once. Details on this clonotype: The antigen remains unidentified.

The receptor was derived from a male donor with ankylosing spondylitis or in good health (not recorded which). V usage is TRBV7-2 and J usage is TRBJ2-2; no definite D call. Material for sequencing was blood. The DNA of the CDR3 is TGTGCCAGCAGCTTAGCAGATGGGACCGGGGAGCTGTTTTTT. Amino acid sequence: CASSLADGTGELFF.